The rows below give T cell receptor beta chains drawn from one sample of a study of T cells after yellow fever vaccination. TCRdb analysed the 5' RACE reads with MiXCR anew, one entry per CDR3 protein. Here the sample spans a few hundred thousand distinct CDR3 sequences, around 6.7% being singletons. Sequenced here: CD4+ T cells sorted from PBMCs, sampled on the day of the yellow fever booster vaccination. The receptors originated from a man younger than 45 who received the YFV17D yellow fever vaccine. The CDR3 runs from the conserved cysteine through the conserved F or W. The D gene is left open where the match is weak. For some rows the clone size is stated as once, few or many, or as a class when expanded; others skip it.

d_call: NA; clone_size: NA; v_call: TRBV24-1; j_call: TRBJ2-2; cdr3_nt: TGTGCCACCAGTGATTTGCGAAGTTCGAACACCGGGGAGCTGTTTTTT; cdr3_aa: CATSDLRSSNTGELFF
d_call: TRBD2; clone_size: NA; v_call: TRBV5-1; j_call: TRBJ2-3; cdr3_nt: TGCGCCAGCAGACCCCTAGCGGCAGATACGCAGTATTTT; cdr3_aa: CASRPLAADTQYF
d_call: TRBD2; clone_size: many; v_call: TRBV7-6; j_call: TRBJ2-7; cdr3_nt: TGTGCCAGCAGCCCGGGACTAGCGGGACTTTACGAGCAGTACTTC; cdr3_aa: CASSPGLAGLYEQYF
d_call: TRBD2; clone_size: many; v_call: TRBV7-9; j_call: TRBJ2-7; cdr3_nt: TGTGCCAGCAGCCGTAGCGGGAGGCCCTACGAGCAGTACTTC; cdr3_aa: CASSRSGRPYEQYF
d_call: NA; clone_size: NA; v_call: TRBV7-2; j_call: TRBJ1-4; cdr3_nt: TGTGCCAGCAGTCGGTCCGAAAAACTGTTTTTT; cdr3_aa: CASSRSEKLFF
d_call: NA; clone_size: NA; v_call: TRBV19; j_call: TRBJ1-2; cdr3_nt: TGTGCCAGTAGTACGCAGACAAACGCACCCTATGGCTACACCTTC; cdr3_aa: CASSTQTNAPYGYTF
d_call: NA; clone_size: many; v_call: TRBV18; j_call: TRBJ2-5; cdr3_nt: TGTGCCAGCTCACCACGAGAAGAGACCCAGTACTTC; cdr3_aa: CASSPREETQYF
d_call: NA; clone_size: many; v_call: TRBV7-2; j_call: TRBJ2-6; cdr3_nt: TGTGCCAGCAGTCGGAGAGATCCTGGGGCCAACGTCCTGACTTTC; cdr3_aa: CASSRRDPGANVLTF
d_call: TRBD2; clone_size: few; v_call: TRBV20-1; j_call: TRBJ2-2; cdr3_nt: TGCAGTGCCCTCACAGCGGGAGCGGTTACCGGGGAGCTGTTTTTT; cdr3_aa: CSALTAGAVTGELFF
d_call: TRBD1; clone_size: many; v_call: TRBV5-5; j_call: TRBJ2-7; cdr3_nt: TGTGCCAGCAGACTACGTGGGGGGACAGGGGCCTACGAGCAGTACTTC; cdr3_aa: CASRLRGGTGAYEQYF
d_call: TRBD2; clone_size: few; v_call: TRBV28; j_call: TRBJ2-1; cdr3_nt: TGTGCCAGCAGTTCTAGCGGGAGTCCGCGCGCCTACAATGAGCAGTTCTTC; cdr3_aa: CASSSSGSPRAYNEQFF
d_call: TRBD2; clone_size: many; v_call: TRBV14; j_call: TRBJ2-1; cdr3_nt: TGTGCCAGCAGCCCCTTACCGGGACTAGCGGAAAAGAGCTCCTACAATGAGCAGTTCTTC; cdr3_aa: CASSPLPGLAEKSSYNEQFF
d_call: TRBD2; clone_size: NA; v_call: TRBV5-4; j_call: TRBJ2-6; cdr3_nt: TGTGCCAGCAGCTTACTAGCGGGGGTCTCTGGGGCCAACGTCCTGACTTTC; cdr3_aa: CASSLLAGVSGANVLTF
d_call: NA; clone_size: many; v_call: TRBV7-2; j_call: TRBJ2-5; cdr3_nt: TGTGCCAGCAGCTTACTTGGGGTCGGAGAACCACAGGGGGGGGAGACCCAGTACTTC; cdr3_aa: CASSLLGVGEPQGGETQYF
d_call: TRBD1; clone_size: NA; v_call: TRBV23-1; j_call: TRBJ2-7; cdr3_nt: TGCGCCAGCACTTATCCCCCGACAGGGGACGAGCAGTACTTC; cdr3_aa: CASTYPPTGDEQYF
d_call: NA; clone_size: few; v_call: TRBV20-1; j_call: TRBJ2-3; cdr3_nt: TGCAGTGCTGGTCGGGACACAGATACGCAGTATTTT; cdr3_aa: CSAGRDTDTQYF
d_call: NA; clone_size: few; v_call: TRBV7-2; j_call: TRBJ2-1; cdr3_nt: TGTGCCAGCAGCCCTCAGCTAGGAACTATCTACAATGAGCAGTTCTTC; cdr3_aa: CASSPQLGTIYNEQFF
d_call: NA; clone_size: NA; v_call: TRBV5-6; j_call: TRBJ2-2; cdr3_nt: TGTGCCAGCAGACTTGCCGGGGAGCTGTTTTTT; cdr3_aa: CASRLAGELFF